The sample holds many counts of the clone carrying this TCR beta chain. Its matching antigen is unknown. Using its own MiXCR run on the reads, TCRdb lists one record per CDR3 protein. Altogether around 300,000 distinct CDR3 sequences are present, around a quarter being singletons, with the ten largest covering roughly 15%. This specimen comes from a study of T cell repertoires in cytomegalovirus infection. Overall study: CMV epitopes in the study were HLA-C-restricted (recently identified) and HLA-B-restricted (well studied). Public TCR beta signatures marked donors with CMV infection and the matching HLA.

Study-wide results and limits: Carriers of CMV plus the relevant HLA were identified by cumulative public TCR beta family frequency.

The source was cultured PBMCs, collected from culture after CMV antigen stimulation. This receptor was taken from a human donor in good health (CMV status not recorded). Some clones in this sample may be carry-over from other donors' samples.

The CDR3: CASSPGYPRVRGVKETQYF. The DNA for the CDR3 is TGTGCCAGCAGCCCAGGATACCCCCGGGTCAGGGGCGTCAAAGAGACCCAGTACTTC. The gene calls are TRBV7-8 and TRBJ2-5, with D maybe TRBD1 (6 bases). V was cut by 5 bases and J by 3 bases, with 28 bases left in between. This CDR3 has 19 amino acids. The germline gives CDR1 SGHVS, CDR2 FQNEAQ.